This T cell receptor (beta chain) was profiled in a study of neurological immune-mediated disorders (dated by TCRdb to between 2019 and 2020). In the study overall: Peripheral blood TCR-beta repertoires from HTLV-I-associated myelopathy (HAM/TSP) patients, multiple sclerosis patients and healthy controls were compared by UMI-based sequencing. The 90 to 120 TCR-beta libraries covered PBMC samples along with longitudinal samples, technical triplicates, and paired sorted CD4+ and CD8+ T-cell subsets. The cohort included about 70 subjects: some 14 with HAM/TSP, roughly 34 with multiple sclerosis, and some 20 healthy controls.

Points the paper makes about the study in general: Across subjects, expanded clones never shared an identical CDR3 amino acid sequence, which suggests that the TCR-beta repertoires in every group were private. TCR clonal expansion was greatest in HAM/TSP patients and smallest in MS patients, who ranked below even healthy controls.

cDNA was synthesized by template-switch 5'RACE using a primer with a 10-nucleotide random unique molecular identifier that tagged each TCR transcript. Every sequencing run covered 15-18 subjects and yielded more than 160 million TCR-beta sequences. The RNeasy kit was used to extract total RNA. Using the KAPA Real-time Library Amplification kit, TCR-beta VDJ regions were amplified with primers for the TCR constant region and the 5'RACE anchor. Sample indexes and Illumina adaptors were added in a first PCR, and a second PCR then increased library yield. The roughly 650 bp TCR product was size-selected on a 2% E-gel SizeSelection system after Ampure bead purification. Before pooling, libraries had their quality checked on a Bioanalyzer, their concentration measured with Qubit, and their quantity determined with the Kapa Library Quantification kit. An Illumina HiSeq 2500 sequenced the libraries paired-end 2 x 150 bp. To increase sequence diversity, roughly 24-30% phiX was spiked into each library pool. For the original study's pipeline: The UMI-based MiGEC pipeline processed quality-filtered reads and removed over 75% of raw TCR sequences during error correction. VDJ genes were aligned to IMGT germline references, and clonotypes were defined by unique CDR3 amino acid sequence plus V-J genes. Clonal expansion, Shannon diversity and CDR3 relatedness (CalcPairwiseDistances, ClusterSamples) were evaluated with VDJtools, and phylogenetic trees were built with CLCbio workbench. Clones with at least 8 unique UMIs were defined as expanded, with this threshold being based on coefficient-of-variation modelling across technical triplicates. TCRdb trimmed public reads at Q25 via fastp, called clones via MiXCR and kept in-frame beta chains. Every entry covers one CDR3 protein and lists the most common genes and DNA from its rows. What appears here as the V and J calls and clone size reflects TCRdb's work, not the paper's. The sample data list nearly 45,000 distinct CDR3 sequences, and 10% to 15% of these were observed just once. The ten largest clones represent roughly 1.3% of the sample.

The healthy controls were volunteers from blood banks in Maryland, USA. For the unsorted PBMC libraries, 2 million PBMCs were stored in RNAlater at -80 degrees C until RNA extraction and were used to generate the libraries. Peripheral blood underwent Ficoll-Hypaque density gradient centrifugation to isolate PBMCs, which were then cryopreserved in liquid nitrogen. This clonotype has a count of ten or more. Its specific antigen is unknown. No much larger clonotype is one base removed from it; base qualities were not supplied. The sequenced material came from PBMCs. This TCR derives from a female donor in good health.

The CDR3 protein is CASSLDWDRSYEQYF. The nucleotides read TGCGCCAGCAGCTTGGATTGGGACAGAAGCTACGAGCAGTACTTC. The chain uses TRBV5-1 and TRBJ2-7; TRBD1 fits 7 bases in the junction. CDR1 and CDR2, per the germline V gene, are SGHRS and YFSETQ. Including cysteine and phenylalanine, the CDR3 has 15 amino acids. Here the CDR3 DNA is all that survives: 45 bases in frame from base 1. Trimming accounts for 0 bases at V and 3 bases at J, while the number of junction bases matched to no gene is 6.